A single T cell receptor (beta chain) is shown here with its context. Antigen unknown. This sample was taken from a study of Ad26.COV2.S vaccination and SARS-CoV-2 variants. Study outcomes and limitations: Vaccinees reportedly had broad spike-specific CD8+ and CD4+ T cell responses.

V was cut by 5 bases and J by 2 bases, with 9 bases left in between. The CDR3 has 12 residues. Per the germline V gene, CDR1 is GTSNPN and CDR2 is SVGIG (reference sequence). The protocol was immunoSEQ multiplex PCR, while the TCRdb copy is restricted to in-frame clones and leaves out a portion. Of 350,000 to 500,000 clones in the sample, 80% to 95% were seen once. The sample's treatment: 19 received Ad26.COV2.S at low or high dose, single or two shots; roughly 5 received placebo; per-sample allocation not given. Samples came from day 63 after the first vaccine or placebo injection. The rearrangement uses TRBV30 and TRBJ2-5; unclear D gene. This specimen was peripheral blood, taken in a trial of Ad26.COV2.S vaccine versus placebo. This TCR was recovered from a person between 18 and 65 years old who received the Ad26.COV2.S COVID-19 vaccine or a placebo. CDR3 residues: CAWLYQQETQYF. The CDR3 DNA reads as TGTGCCTGGCTGTACCAACAAGAGACCCAGTACTTC.